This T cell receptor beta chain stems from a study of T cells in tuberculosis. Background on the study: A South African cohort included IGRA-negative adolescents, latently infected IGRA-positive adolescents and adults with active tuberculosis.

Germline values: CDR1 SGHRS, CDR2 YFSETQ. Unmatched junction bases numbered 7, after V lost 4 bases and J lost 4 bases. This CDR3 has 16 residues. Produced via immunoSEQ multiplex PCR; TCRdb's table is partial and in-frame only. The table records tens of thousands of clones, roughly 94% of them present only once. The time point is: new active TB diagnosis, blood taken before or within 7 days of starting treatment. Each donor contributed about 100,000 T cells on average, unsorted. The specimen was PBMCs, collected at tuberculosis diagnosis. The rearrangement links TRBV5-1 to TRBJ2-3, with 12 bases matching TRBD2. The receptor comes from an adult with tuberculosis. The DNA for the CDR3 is TGCGCCAGCAGCACCCCTAGCGGGGGGGTTGCAGATACGCAGTATTTT. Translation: CASSTPSGGVADTQYF.